Sequencing of this T cell receptor beta chain was carried out in a study of blood T cell repertoires in COVID-19. Some clones are missing from TCRdb's copy, which holds only in-frame ones; the method was immunoSEQ multiplex PCR. The sample includes several thousand clones, about four fifths of them seen just once. Germline loops: CDR1 LNHNV, CDR2 YYDKDF (reference sequence). Trimming left V 0 bases short and J 7 bases short, with 6 bases between. This CDR3 has 12 amino acids. The rearrangement uses TRBV15 and TRBJ1-1; D gene unclear. Specimen: peripheral blood. The TCR originated in a man aged 65 to 85 with active COVID-19. DNA of the CDR3: TGTGCCACCAGCAGAGATCGTTATGAAGCTTTCTTT. It codes for CATSRDRYEAFF.